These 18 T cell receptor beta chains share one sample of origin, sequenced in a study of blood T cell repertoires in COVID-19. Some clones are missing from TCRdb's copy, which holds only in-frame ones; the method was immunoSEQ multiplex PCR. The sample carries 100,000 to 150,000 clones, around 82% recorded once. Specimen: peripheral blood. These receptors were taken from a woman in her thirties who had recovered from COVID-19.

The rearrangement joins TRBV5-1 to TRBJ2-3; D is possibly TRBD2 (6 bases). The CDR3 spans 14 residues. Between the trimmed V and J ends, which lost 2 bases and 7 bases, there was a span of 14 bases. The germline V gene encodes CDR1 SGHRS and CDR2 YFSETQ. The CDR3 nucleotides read TGCGCCAGCAGCTTAGGACGGGAGAGGAATACGCAGTATTTT. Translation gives CASSLGRERNTQYF.

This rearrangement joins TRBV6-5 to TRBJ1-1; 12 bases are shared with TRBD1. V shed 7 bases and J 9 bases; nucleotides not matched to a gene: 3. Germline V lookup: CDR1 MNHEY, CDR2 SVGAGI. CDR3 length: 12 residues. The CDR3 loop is CASIWDRGQAFF. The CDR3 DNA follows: TGTGCCAGCATTTGGGACAGGGGGCAAGCTTTCTTT.

The CDR3 region has the DNA TGTGCCAGCAGCCCGACGGGAACTGGGGCCAACGTCCTGACTTTC. Its translation is CASSPTGTGANVLTF. J is TRBJ2-6 and V is TRBV4-2; perhaps TRBD2 as D (5 bases). The CDR3 is 15 residues long. Per germline, CDR1 LGHNA and CDR2 YNFKEQ. With 4 bases removed from V and 2 bases from J, the gap between germline ends came to 9 bases.

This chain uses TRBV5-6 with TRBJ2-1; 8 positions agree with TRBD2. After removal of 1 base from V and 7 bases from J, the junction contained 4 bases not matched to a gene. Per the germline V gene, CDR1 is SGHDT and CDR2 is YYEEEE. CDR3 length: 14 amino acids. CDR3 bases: TGTGCCAGCAGCTTGTCCCCGGGGGGGAATGAGCAGTTCTTC. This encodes CASSLSPGGNEQFF.

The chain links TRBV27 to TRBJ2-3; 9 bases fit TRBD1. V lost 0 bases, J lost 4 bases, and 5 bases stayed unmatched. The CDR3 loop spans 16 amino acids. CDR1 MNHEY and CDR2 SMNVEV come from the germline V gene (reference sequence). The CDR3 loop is CASSLSRGQGPDTQYF. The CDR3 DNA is TGTGCCAGCAGTTTATCGAGGGGACAGGGCCCAGATACGCAGTATTTT.

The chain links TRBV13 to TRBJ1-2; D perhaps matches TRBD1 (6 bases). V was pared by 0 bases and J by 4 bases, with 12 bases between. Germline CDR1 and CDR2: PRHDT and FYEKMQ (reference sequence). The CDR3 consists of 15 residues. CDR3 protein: CASSLGTGYSYGYTF. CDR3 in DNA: TGTGCCAGCAGCTTAGGCACAGGGTACTCCTATGGCTACACCTTC.

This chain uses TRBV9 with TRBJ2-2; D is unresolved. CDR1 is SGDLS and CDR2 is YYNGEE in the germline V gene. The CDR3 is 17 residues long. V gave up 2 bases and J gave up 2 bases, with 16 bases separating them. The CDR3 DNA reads TGTGCCAGCAGCGTGGCTGGAGCCCCTATCAACACCGGGGAGCTGTTTTTT. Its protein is CASSVAGAPINTGELFF.

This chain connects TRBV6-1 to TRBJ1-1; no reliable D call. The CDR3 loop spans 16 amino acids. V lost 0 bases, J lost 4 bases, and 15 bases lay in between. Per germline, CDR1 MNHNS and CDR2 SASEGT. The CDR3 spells CASSEAQSGRRTEAFF. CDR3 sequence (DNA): TGTGCCAGCAGTGAAGCGCAGTCGGGAAGGCGCACTGAAGCTTTCTTT.

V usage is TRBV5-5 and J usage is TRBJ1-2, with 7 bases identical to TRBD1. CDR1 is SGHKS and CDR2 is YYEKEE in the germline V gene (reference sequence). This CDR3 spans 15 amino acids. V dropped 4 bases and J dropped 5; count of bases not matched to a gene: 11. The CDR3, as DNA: TGTGCCAGCAGCGACACCGACAGGGTCAGATATGGCTACACCTTC. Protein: CASSDTDRVRYGYTF. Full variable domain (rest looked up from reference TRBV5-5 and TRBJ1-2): DAGVTQSPTHLIKTRGQQVTLRCSPISGHKSVSWYQQVLGQGPQFIFQYYEKEERGRGNFPDRFSARQFPNYSSELNVNALLLGDSALYLCASSDTDRVRYGYTFGSGTRLTVV.

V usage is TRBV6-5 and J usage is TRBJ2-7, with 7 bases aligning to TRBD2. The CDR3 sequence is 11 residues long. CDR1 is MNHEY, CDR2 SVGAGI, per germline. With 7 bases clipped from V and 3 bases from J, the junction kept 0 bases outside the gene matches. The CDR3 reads CASTGGYEQYF. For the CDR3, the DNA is TGTGCCAGCACGGGGGGCTACGAGCAGTACTTC.

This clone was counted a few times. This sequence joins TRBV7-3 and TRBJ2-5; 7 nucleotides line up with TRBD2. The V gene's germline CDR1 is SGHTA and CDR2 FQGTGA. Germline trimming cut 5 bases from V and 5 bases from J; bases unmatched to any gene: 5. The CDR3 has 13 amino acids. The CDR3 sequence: CASSPGAGETQYF. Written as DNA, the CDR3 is TGTGCCAGCAGCCCGGGAGCGGGGGAGACCCAGTACTTC.

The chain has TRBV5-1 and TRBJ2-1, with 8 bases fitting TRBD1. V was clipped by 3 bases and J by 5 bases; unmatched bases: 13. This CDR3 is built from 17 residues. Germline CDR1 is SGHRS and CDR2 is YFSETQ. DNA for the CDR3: TGCGCCAGCAGCTCGCAGGGGGCCGGGAGTGGGAACAATGAGCAGTTCTTC. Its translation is CASSSQGAGSGNNEQFF.

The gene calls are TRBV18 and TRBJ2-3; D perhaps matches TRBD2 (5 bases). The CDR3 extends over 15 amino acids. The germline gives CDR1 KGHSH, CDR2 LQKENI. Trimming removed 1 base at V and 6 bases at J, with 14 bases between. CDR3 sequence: CASSPRLRDADTQYF. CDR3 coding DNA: TGTGCCAGCTCACCACGTCTGAGGGATGCGGATACGCAGTATTTT.

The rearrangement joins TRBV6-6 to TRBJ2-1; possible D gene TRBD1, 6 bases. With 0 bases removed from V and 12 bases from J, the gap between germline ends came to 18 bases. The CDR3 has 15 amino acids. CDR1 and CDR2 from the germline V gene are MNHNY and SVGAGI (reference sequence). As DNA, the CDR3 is TGTGCCAGCAGTTACTCGCTAAGATTCCAACAGGGGCAGTTCTTC. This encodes CASSYSLRFQQGQFF.

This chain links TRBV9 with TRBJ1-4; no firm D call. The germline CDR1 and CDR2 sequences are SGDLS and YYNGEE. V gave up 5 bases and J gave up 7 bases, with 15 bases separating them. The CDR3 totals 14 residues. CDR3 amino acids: CASSLGREGEKLFF. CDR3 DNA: TGTGCCAGCAGTCTCGGACGGGAGGGTGAAAAACTGTTTTTT.

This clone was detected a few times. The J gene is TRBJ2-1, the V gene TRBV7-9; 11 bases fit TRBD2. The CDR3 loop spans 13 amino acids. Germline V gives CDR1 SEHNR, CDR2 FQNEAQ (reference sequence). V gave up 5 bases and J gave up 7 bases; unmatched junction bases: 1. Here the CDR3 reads CASSRTSGNEQFF. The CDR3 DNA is TGTGCCAGCAGCCGGACTAGCGGGAATGAGCAGTTCTTC.

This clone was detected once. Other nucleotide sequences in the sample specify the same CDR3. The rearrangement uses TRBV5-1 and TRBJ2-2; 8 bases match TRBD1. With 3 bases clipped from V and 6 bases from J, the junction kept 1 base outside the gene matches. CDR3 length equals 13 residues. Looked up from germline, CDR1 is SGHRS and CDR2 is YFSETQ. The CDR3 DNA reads TGCGCCAGCAGCTGGACAGGGTCCGGGGAGCTGTTTTTT. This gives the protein CASSWTGSGELFF. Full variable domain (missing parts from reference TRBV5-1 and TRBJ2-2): KAGVTQTPRYLIKTRGQQVTLSCSPISGHRSVSWYQQTPGQGLQFLFEYFSETQRNKGNFPGRFSGRQFSNSRSEMNVSTLELGDSALYLCASSWTGSGELFFGEGSRLTVL.

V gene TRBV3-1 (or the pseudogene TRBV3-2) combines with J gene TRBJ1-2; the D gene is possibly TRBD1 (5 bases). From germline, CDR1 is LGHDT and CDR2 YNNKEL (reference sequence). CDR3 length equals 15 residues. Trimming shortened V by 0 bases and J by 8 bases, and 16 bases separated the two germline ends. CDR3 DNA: TGTGCCAGCAGCCAAGATCGGACACCTTGGAAGGGCTACACCTTC. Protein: CASSQDRTPWKGYTF.